Listed below are T cell receptor beta chains from one sample, sequenced in a study of T cells in Graves' hyperthyroidism and ophthalmopathy. In TCRdb, the multiplex PCR reads were re-called with MiXCR into one record per CDR3 protein. The repertoire holds approximately 400,000 distinct CDR3 sequences, with approximately 12% as singletons. Sequences were obtained from blood. The receptors here all came from a man in his thirties or forties with Graves' hyperthyroidism that later progressed to Graves' ophthalmopathy. Both conserved end residues are part of each CDR3. D genes are given only for firm matches.

d_call	v_call	j_call	cdr3_aa
NA	TRBV12-3/TRBV12-4	TRBJ1-1	CASSRWTVPNTEAFF
TRBD1	TRBV11-3	TRBJ1-4	CASSQDRDGEKLFF
TRBD1	TRBV28	TRBJ2-1	CASSFPLTGAWFGGEQFF
NA	TRBV30	TRBJ1-2	CAWAQGPLNYGYTF
TRBD1	TRBV12-3/TRBV12-4	TRBJ1-2	CASSLRDRVVYTF
TRBD1	TRBV29-1	TRBJ1-1	CSVGQVNTEAFF
NA	TRBV7-8	TRBJ1-1	CASSFQGGNTEAFF
TRBD1	TRBV19	TRBJ2-1	CASTPSGDRGHEQFF
NA	TRBV5-1	TRBJ1-4	CASRGVSTNEKLFF
NA	TRBV5-6	TRBJ2-4	CASSLGGRSIQYF
TRBD2	TRBV6-5	TRBJ2-3	CASSYGASGADTQYF
TRBD1	TRBV6-1	TRBJ1-1	CASRRTGKNTEAFF
NA	TRBV13	TRBJ1-3	CASSLAFGASGNTIYF
NA	TRBV18	TRBJ2-3	CASSIRDADADTQYF
NA	TRBV5-6	TRBJ2-3	CASSLEPQTDTQYF
TRBD2	TRBV20-1	TRBJ2-7	CSARELSPLAGSYEQYF
NA	TRBV6-1	TRBJ1-6	CASSGKGGNSPLHF
NA	TRBV5-1	TRBJ2-6	CASRLTGLLSGANVLTF
NA	TRBV6-1	TRBJ1-1	CASSPTLGPGEAFF
NA	TRBV11-2	TRBJ2-7	CASSLGFKVYEQYF
NA	TRBV11-3	TRBJ2-4	CASTPGLAKNIQYF
NA	TRBV6-1	TRBJ1-2	CASRPDEGRVHGYTF
NA	TRBV28	TRBJ1-2	CASRMGLRQGYTF
NA	TRBV4-1	TRBJ1-5	CASSPKWAGDQPQHF
TRBD2	TRBV30	TRBJ2-4	CAWTLGRAKNIQYF
TRBD1	TRBV6-1	TRBJ2-7	CASRAGDSSYEQYF
TRBD2	TRBV5-1	TRBJ2-1	CASSKTSGTSGGDEQFF
TRBD1	TRBV11-2	TRBJ1-1	CASSVQGAAAFF
NA	TRBV9	TRBJ2-1	CASSVGSNNEQFF
NA	TRBV2	TRBJ1-5	CASSETPYSNQPQHF
TRBD2	TRBV28	TRBJ2-1	CASRAGGGNEQFF
NA	TRBV6-2/TRBV6-3	TRBJ2-1	CASSYAGHLYNEQFF
NA	TRBV5-1	TRBJ2-7	CASSLSPGSYEQYF
TRBD1	TRBV30	TRBJ1-2	CAWSGGQGGYTF
NA	TRBV6-5	TRBJ2-2	CASSYDWVLDTGELFF
NA	TRBV29-1	TRBJ1-1	CSGDPGQGLGEAFF
NA	TRBV11-2	TRBJ1-1	CASSPRTVFRGTEAFF
NA	TRBV14	TRBJ2-5	CASSQRGRETQYF
NA	TRBV6-5	TRBJ1-1	CASSYVGRTNTEAFF
NA	TRBV5-1	TRBJ1-1	CASSLGGAETEAFF
NA	TRBV5-1	TRBJ1-5	CASSLGPGRGMSNQPQHF
NA	TRBV30	TRBJ2-1	CAWSPRGHKSSYNEQFF
NA	TRBV18	TRBJ2-2	CASSPPKGTGELFF
NA	TRBV20-1	TRBJ2-2	CSAHSNTGELFF
NA	TRBV11-2	TRBJ2-3	CASSSPRGYRTDTQYF